This T cell receptor (beta chain) was sequenced for a study of blood T cell repertoires in COVID-19. The wider study: The United States, Italy and Spain were the sources of the acute and convalescent COVID-19 samples. Sample material is recorded as cDNA or gDNA derived from T cells, B-cell-depleted T cells, or PBMCs.

Original handling: Estimates of nucleated cell counts were drawn from the amplification of reference gene primers. The table came from immunoSEQ multiplex PCR; TCRdb's copy has only in-frame clones and leaves some out. For V, J and clone size, that table is used; D and trimming come from the DNA. The data hold fewer than 200,000 clones, with around nine tenths observed a single time. CDR1 and CDR2 from the germline V gene are SGHKS and YYEKEE (reference sequence). The CDR3 has 14 residues. The V end was cut by 4 bases, the J end by 3 bases, with 11 bases between. The sample consisted of peripheral blood. The V and J genes are TRBV5-5 and TRBJ1-5; D not resolved. This TCR derives from a woman between 65 and 79 years old with COVID-19, enrolled during active disease. CDR3 in amino acids: CASSREQLNQPQHF. The CDR3 DNA reads as TGTGCCAGCAGCCGGGAACAGCTCAATCAGCCCCAGCATTTT.